This T cell receptor (beta chain) was sequenced for a study of blood T cells in healthy people across ages. The study, taken as a whole, reports: Researchers said unsorted PBMCs prevented a conclusive naive versus antigen-experienced comparison.

Isolated PBMCs totaled at least 7 million in each sample. This clonotype was seen a single time. Its target is unknown. Germline CDR1 and CDR2: SGHDN and FVKESK. V lost 4 bases to trimming and J lost 0 bases, with 15 bases between them. The CDR3 loop spans 16 amino acids. The second PCR ran roughly 7 to 11 cycles with a sample-barcoded 5' primer and J-beta primers. Tagging of each cDNA molecule was performed by a template-switch adaptor with 12 random nucleotides. Sequencing yielded, for each sample, at least 3 million paired-end reads carrying CDR3. TCRdb fed the 5' RACE reads into MiXCR, producing one record per CDR3 protein. The profile shows about 1.4 million distinct CDR3 sequences, around 59% of them singletons.

The TCR originated in a man aged 18 to 30 in good health. The sample was blood. The chain carries TRBV14 and TRBJ1-1, with D unclear. In DNA, the CDR3 is TGTGCCAGCAGCCCGATTGATTCTGATATGAACACTGAAGCTTTCTTT. This gives the protein CASSPIDSDMNTEAFF.